The 26 T cell receptor beta chains below were found in one sample sequenced in a study of cytomegalovirus exposure and HLA in healthy donors (dated by TCRdb to the late 2010s). Preparation of the library involved the immunoSEQ multiplex PCR assay. Drawn from immuneACCESS, this table holds only the in-frame rearrangements with V and J called that TCRdb kept. Clones are partly lost; checked studies trace under half to an unresolved V gene and leave the rest unexplained. The sample table shows over 120,000 clones, and about 87% are seen once. The ten largest clones add up to 6.2% of the sample. Sequenced material: PBMCs. The receptors stem from a woman aged 25 to 39 in good health and CMV-seropositive.

J is TRBJ1-6 and V is TRBV6-1, with D maybe TRBD1 (6 bases). Between the trimmed V and J ends, which lost 8 bases and 2 bases, there was a span of 13 bases. From germline, CDR1 is MNHNS and CDR2 SASEGT. The CDR3 length is 15 residues. The DNA of the CDR3 is TGTGCCAGCGGGGGCCGGCGGGCCTATAATTCACCCCTCCACTTT. This sequence encodes CASGGRRAYNSPLHF.

V is TRBV21-1 and J is TRBJ2-3; the D call in the table, TRBD2, was not verified against the DNA. TRBV21-1 is classified as a pseudogene. This CDR3 has 17 amino acids. CDR3 protein: CASSSPGLAGGLNTQYF. CDR3 DNA sequence: TGTGCCAGCAGCTCACCGGGACTAGCGGGAGGTTTGAATACGCAGTATTTT.

V gene TRBV27 combines with J gene TRBJ2-1, with D possibly TRBD1 on 5 matching bases. The germline V gene encodes CDR1 MNHEY and CDR2 SMNVEV (reference sequence). CDR3 length: 14 amino acids. The V end was cut by 5 bases, the J end by 2 bases, with 10 bases between. CDR3 loop: CASSIQGTYNEQFF. CDR3 DNA sequence: TGTGCCAGCAGTATCCAGGGAACCTACAATGAGCAGTTCTTC.

The chain has TRBV2 and TRBJ1-1, with unresolved D. Germline CDR1 SNHLY, CDR2 FYNNEI. The CDR3 totals 13 residues. Trimming pared 3 bases from V and 1 base from J, leaving 6 bases between. Here the CDR3 reads CASSDVWNTEAFF. The CDR3 DNA follows: TGTGCCAGCAGTGACGTGTGGAACACTGAAGCTTTCTTT.

V gene TRBV5-6 combines with J gene TRBJ1-1; no clear D. Per germline, CDR1 SGHDT and CDR2 YYEEEE. V lost 2 bases to trimming and J lost 0 bases, with 8 bases between them. CDR3 size: 14 residues. CDR3 in DNA: TGTGCCAGCAGCTTCACTCTAATGAACACTGAAGCTTTCTTT. This encodes CASSFTLMNTEAFF.

J is TRBJ2-4 and V is TRBV15, with D perhaps given as TRBD1 or TRBD2 (5 bases each). Trimming left V 4 bases short and J 8 bases short, with 15 bases between. Germline CDR1 and CDR2: LNHNV and YYDKDF (reference sequence). The CDR3 spans 14 residues. CDR3 residues: CATSIEGLRDIQYF. The CDR3 nucleotides read TGTGCCACCAGCATAGAGGGGTTGAGGGACATTCAGTACTTC.

This clone was detected once. V gene TRBV6-5 combines with J gene TRBJ1-1; TRBD1 might be the D (5 bases). Per the germline V gene, CDR1 is MNHEY and CDR2 is SVGAGI. The CDR3 length is 13 residues. V was pared by 7 bases and J by 2 bases, with 11 bases between. This CDR3 is CASTNGGNTEAFF. The CDR3 DNA is TGTGCCAGCACAAACGGGGGAAACACTGAAGCTTTCTTT.

The chain combines TRBV5-1 with TRBJ2-2; tentatively, D is TRBD2 (7 bases). Germline-derived CDR1 and CDR2 are SGHRS and YFSETQ. With 5 bases removed from V and 2 bases from J, the gap between germline ends came to 10 bases. The CDR3 runs to 14 residues. DNA for the CDR3: TGCGCCAGCAGTCGCGGGGGCAACACCGGGGAGCTGTTTTTT. Its protein is CASSRGGNTGELFF. Full variable domain (missing parts from reference TRBV5-1 and TRBJ2-2): KAGVTQTPRYLIKTRGQQVTLSCSPISGHRSVSWYQQTPGQGLQFLFEYFSETQRNKGNFPGRFSGRQFSNSRSEMNVSTLELGDSALYLCASSRGGNTGELFFGEGSRLTVL.

This chain links TRBV27 with TRBJ1-2; D not certain. The V and J ends lost 8 bases and 5 bases respectively, with 30 bases between them. Germline V CDR1 and CDR2: MNHEY, SMNVEV (reference sequence). The CDR3 totals 18 residues. The CDR3 spells CASHLSGRATYSPYGYTF. Here the CDR3 DNA reads TGTGCCAGCCATCTTAGCGGACGGGCTACCTATAGCCCATATGGCTACACCTTC.

The rearrangement uses TRBV7-9 and TRBJ2-5; 10 positions match TRBD2. With V trimmed by 6 bases and J by 5 bases, 9 bases remained unmatched. The CDR3 is 15 amino acids. Germline V gene lookup returns CDR1 SEHNR and CDR2 FQNEAQ (reference sequence). The CDR3: CASRVGLAVRETQYF. In DNA, the CDR3 is TGTGCCAGCAGGGTCGGACTAGCGGTGAGGGAGACCCAGTACTTC.

The CDR3 DNA sequence: TGTGCCAGCAGTGAATGGACAGGGGTCGAGCAGTACTTC. As protein: CASSEWTGVEQYF. The rearrangement joins TRBV2 to TRBJ2-7; TRBD1 matches at 9 bases. Germline CDR1 reads SNHLY; CDR2 reads FYNNEI. The CDR3 spans 13 residues. V lost 2 bases to trimming and J lost 6 bases; unmatched junction nucleotides: 2.

The chain combines TRBV5-1 with TRBJ2-4; no firm D call. The CDR3 length is 16 residues. Germline CDR1 is SGHRS and CDR2 is YFSETQ. Trimming took 0 bases from V and 0 from J, leaving 10 bases between them. DNA of the CDR3: TGCGCCAGCAGCTTGGCTGGCGGCATAGCCAAAAACATTCAGTACTTC. It specifies CASSLAGGIAKNIQYF.

The rearrangement links TRBV19 to TRBJ1-1, with TRBD1 identical over 7 bases. V was pared by 1 base and J by 4 bases, with 3 bases of the junction left unmatched. Germline V lookup: CDR1 LNHDA, CDR2 SQIVND (reference sequence). The CDR3 has 14 residues. The CDR3 nucleotides are TGTGCCAGTAGTATAGCACAGGGGTCCACTGAAGCTTTCTTT. Protein product: CASSIAQGSTEAFF.

CDR3 protein: CASSFLGQADTQYF. In nucleotides, the CDR3 is TGTGCCAGCAGTTTCCTGGGCCAAGCAGATACGCAGTATTTT. This chain joins TRBV27 and TRBJ2-3; D ambiguous. The V gene lost 3 bases and the J gene lost 4 bases, with 11 bases spanning the gap. CDR3 size: 14 residues. Looked up from germline, CDR1 is MNHEY and CDR2 is SMNVEV (reference sequence).

This sequence joins TRBV7-8 and TRBJ1-2, with TRBD1 as a possible D gene (6 bases). Between the trimmed V and J ends, which lost 3 bases and 5 bases, there was a span of 13 bases. The CDR3 is 14 amino acids. The V gene's germline CDR1 is SGHVS and CDR2 FQNEAQ. CDR3 sequence (DNA): TGTGCCAGCAGCTTGGCCAGGGGTGGATATGGCTACACCTTC. As protein: CASSLARGGYGYTF.

V is TRBV6-5 and J is TRBJ2-7; 11 bases are shared with TRBD2. Germline V gene lookup returns CDR1 MNHEY and CDR2 SVGAGI. The CDR3 length is 15 residues. The V gene end was trimmed by 2 bases and the J gene end by 4 bases; junction bases not matched to a gene: 4. CDR3 nucleotide sequence: TGTGCCAGCAGTTACGGGACTAGCGGCGGTTACGAGCAGTACTTC. Its translation: CASSYGTSGGYEQYF.

This clone was observed a single time. The rearrangement joins TRBV2 to TRBJ2-1; 11 nucleotides line up with TRBD2. V was clipped by 8 bases and J by 5 bases; unmatched bases: 5. CDR3 length equals 14 residues. Germline V gene data show CDR1 as SNHLY and CDR2 as FYNNEI. The CDR3 bases are TGTGCCAGCGCGCCGGGACTAGCGGACAATGAGCAGTTCTTC. It is translated as CASAPGLADNEQFF. The full variable domain, with the rest looked up from reference TRBV2 and TRBJ2-1, is EPEVTQTPSHQVTQMGQEVILRCVPISNHLYFYWYRQILGQKVEFLVSFYNNEISEKSEIFDDQFSVERPDGSNFTLKIRSTKLEDSAMYFCASAPGLADNEQFFGPGTRLTVL.

The V call is TRBV6-1, the J call TRBJ1-4, with D perhaps TRBD1 (6 bases). This CDR3 comprises 13 residues. Trimming pared 8 bases from V and 7 bases from J, leaving 14 bases between. Germline V gene sequence: CDR1 MNHNS, CDR2 SASEGT. The CDR3 DNA follows: TGTGCCAGCCTACAGGGTATTTTTGAAAAACTGTTTTTT. Translation gives CASLQGIFEKLFF.

The chain has TRBV10-1 and TRBJ2-1, with D possibly TRBD2 on 5 matching bases. CDR1 and CDR2 from the germline V gene are WNHNN and SYGVQD (reference sequence). This CDR3 region has 16 residues. V was trimmed by 0 bases and J by 0 bases, leaving 9 bases between them. The CDR3 DNA sequence: TGCGCCAGCAGTGAGTCTGCTGGGAGCTCCTACAATGAGCAGTTCTTC. Translation gives CASSESAGSSYNEQFF.

The chain recombines TRBV19 with TRBJ1-2, with D possibly being TRBD1 (5 bases). The ends were cut back, 7 bases at V and 5 bases at J, with 17 bases in the middle. CDR1 is LNHDA and CDR2 is SQIVND in the germline V gene (reference sequence). There are 14 residues in the CDR3. CDR3 nucleotides: TGTGCCAGTAAAGGCCCGACGGGGGTGTATGGCTACACCTTC. It codes for CASKGPTGVYGYTF.

V is TRBV2 and J is TRBJ2-1; the D gene is possibly TRBD1 (6 bases). The V gene lost 5 bases and the J gene lost 5 bases, with 22 bases spanning the gap. Germline loops: CDR1 SNHLY, CDR2 FYNNEI. This CDR3 comprises 17 residues. The CDR3 DNA reads TGTGCCAGCAGTCTACGGTCGGGACACACAGAGAACAATGAGCAGTTCTTC. Translation: CASSLRSGHTENNEQFF.

The chain couples TRBV25-1 to TRBJ2-7; 11 bases line up with TRBD2. V shed 2 bases, J shed 2 bases, and the junction held 5 bases outside the gene matches. The CDR3 is made up of 16 amino acids. CDR1 MGHDK and CDR2 SYGVNS come from the germline V gene. The CDR3 loop reads CASSEIAGGYAYEQYF. CDR3 sequence (DNA): TGTGCCAGCAGTGAAATAGCGGGAGGGTATGCCTACGAGCAGTACTTC.

The chain couples TRBV5-1 to TRBJ1-4, with D possibly matching TRBD1 (5 bases). The V gene's germline CDR1 is SGHRS and CDR2 YFSETQ. This CDR3 comprises 14 residues. V lost 0 bases to trimming and J lost 4 bases, with 7 bases between them. The DNA for the CDR3 is TGCGCCAGCAGCTTGGCGGGGGATAATGAAAAACTGTTTTTT. The encoded protein is CASSLAGDNEKLFF.

J is TRBJ1-6 and V is TRBV6-5, with D maybe TRBD1 (5 bases). The CDR3 is made up of 14 amino acids. Trimming removed 5 bases from V and 10 bases from J, with 15 bases in between. CDR1 and CDR2 from the germline V gene are MNHEY and SVGAGI. CDR3 sequence (DNA): TGTGCCAGCAGTGGACGGGACTATCGGTCACCCCTCCACTTT. Protein: CASSGRDYRSPLHF.

The chain recombines TRBV28 with TRBJ2-1, with TRBD2 matching over 11 bases. From germline, CDR1 is MDHEN and CDR2 SYDVKM. This CDR3 is 16 amino acids long. After removal of 4 bases from V and 5 bases from J, the junction contained 7 bases not matched to a gene. CDR3 sequence: CASSWSSGGFDNEQFF. CDR3 nucleotides: TGTGCCAGCAGTTGGTCTAGCGGGGGGTTCGACAATGAGCAGTTCTTC.

CDR3 bases: TGCGCCAGCAGCCAACTGGGGACTAGCAGATTTTTAGTGGACAATGAGCAGTTCTTC. It translates to CASSQLGTSRFLVDNEQFF. The chain combines TRBV4-1 with TRBJ2-1, with 9 bases aligning to TRBD2. After removal of 2 bases from V and 5 bases from J, the junction contained 16 bases not matched to a gene. Germline V lookup: CDR1 MGHRA, CDR2 YSYEKL. The CDR3 extends over 19 amino acids.